The rows below give T cell receptor beta chains drawn from one sample of a study of blood T cell repertoires in COVID-19. The protocol was immunoSEQ multiplex PCR, while the TCRdb copy is restricted to in-frame clones and leaves out a portion. The table includes 120,000 to 150,000 clones, 70% to 90% detected once. Sequenced sample: peripheral blood. These receptors were obtained from a human donor in a cohort sampled during active COVID-19. Both conserved end residues are trimmed from each CDR3.

>TRBJ1-4|TRBV30
AVSDSNEKLF
>TRBJ2-2|TRBV4-3
ASSQDPAGNTGELF
>TRBJ1-2|TRBV2
ASSEVRGTDQNYGYT
>TRBJ2-2|TRBV9
ASSVAGTGELF
>TRBJ1-2|TRBV25-1
ASSADSPRYGYT
>TRBJ1-2|TRBV6-4
ASSEGLNYGYT
>TRBJ1-5|TRBV2
ASSDRGVGNQPQH
>TRBJ2-5|TRBV12-3/TRBV12-4
ASRVGVQTQY
>TRBJ2-7|TRBV6-6
ASSYTGHEQY
>TRBJ2-5|TRBV5-1
ASSLGVSGGGETQY
>TRBJ1-6|TRBV9
ASSPGRRGTSPLH
>TRBJ1-1|TRBV9
ASSVEGGGDLAF
>TRBJ1-5|TRBV2
ASSEDRGQPQH
>TRBJ2-2|TRBV4-1
ASSQGQVAGELF
>TRBJ1-2|TRBV18
ASSPDRNYGYT
>TRBJ2-7|TRBV4-2
ASSQDGGYEQY
>TRBJ1-1|TRBV6-6
ASSRTGTTEAF
>TRBJ2-3|TRBV7-8
ASSERRTSGRGTDTQY
>TRBJ1-2|TRBV27
ATRTGNGYT
>TRBJ2-1|TRBV29-1
SVERGQGGNEQF
>TRBJ2-7|TRBV30
AWSVHSGDLPFYEQY
>TRBJ1-2|TRBV3-1/TRBV3-2
ASSQGAAPYGYT
>TRBJ2-2|TRBV6-4
ATRTPNTGELF
>TRBJ1-2|TRBV19
ASSPDRRYGYT
>TRBJ2-7|TRBV6-5
ASSFGTGAYEQY
>TRBJ2-7|TRBV6-1
ASSETGTVH
>TRBJ2-7|TRBV7-2
ASSSLRNLAGDGEQY
>TRBJ2-7|TRBV6-5
ASSSRDRGAYEQY
>TRBJ1-5|TRBV12-3/TRBV12-4
ASSKGKDQPQH
>TRBJ1-5|TRBV4-2
ASSQGLTEIQPQH
>TRBJ2-3|TRBV5-4
ASRITGGSTDTQY
>TRBJ2-7|TRBV11-2
ASSLGGLANTYEQY
>TRBJ1-1|TRBV19
ASSILGTGVGTEAF
>TRBJ1-2|TRBV18
ASSPPGANYGYT
>TRBJ1-4|TRBV4-1
ASSQALGQMNNEKLF
>TRBJ1-1|TRBV3-1/TRBV3-2
ASSPRDNAF
>TRBJ2-7|TRBV6-1
ASSEGGLGAYEQY
>TRBJ1-1|TRBV5-4
ASSFDGEGNTEAF
>TRBJ2-3|TRBV7-9
ASREGYLDTQY
>TRBJ2-2|TRBV4-3
ASSQNTNTGELF
>TRBJ2-3|TRBV18
ASSPYDGLAETQY
>TRBJ1-1|TRBV9
ASSVGEGRNTEAF
>TRBJ1-2|TRBV9
ASTPGDSYGYT
>TRBJ2-3|TRBV29-1
SVEDPGRRATDTQY
>TRBJ2-7|TRBV6-2/TRBV6-3
ASSFGTGSYEQY
>TRBJ1-5|TRBV2
ASSESGQDGQPQH
>TRBJ1-6|TRBV2
ASSPGQGRSPLH
>TRBJ2-1|TRBV24-1
ATSELTSGGYNEQF
>TRBJ1-1|TRBV6-5
ASSYGTNTEAF
>TRBJ1-2|TRBV18
ASSPRLGPGANYGYT
>TRBJ1-6|TRBV4-2
ASSQPSNSPLH
>TRBJ1-2|TRBV6-5
ASRVGGHYGYT
>TRBJ2-3|TRBV4-1
ASSQARPGDTQY